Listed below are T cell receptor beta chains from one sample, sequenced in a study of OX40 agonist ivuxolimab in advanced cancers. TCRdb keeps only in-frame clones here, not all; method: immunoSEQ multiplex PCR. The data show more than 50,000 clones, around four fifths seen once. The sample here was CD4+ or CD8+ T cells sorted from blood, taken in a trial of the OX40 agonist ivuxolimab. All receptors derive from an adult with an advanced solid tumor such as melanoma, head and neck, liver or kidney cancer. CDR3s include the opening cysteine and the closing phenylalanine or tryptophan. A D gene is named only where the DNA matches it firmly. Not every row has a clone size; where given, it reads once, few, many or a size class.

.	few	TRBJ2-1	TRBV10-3	TGTGCCATCAGTGAGCCGACTCCTTATGAGCAGTTCTTC	CAISEPTPYEQFF
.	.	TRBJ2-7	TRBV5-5	TGTGCCAGCAGCTGGGCATTAGGGGGGAGCTCCTACGAGCAGTACTTC	CASSWALGGSSYEQYF
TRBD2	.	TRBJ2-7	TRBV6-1	TGTGCCAGCAGTGAACTAGCGGGAGAGATATACGAGCAGTACTTC	CASSELAGEIYEQYF
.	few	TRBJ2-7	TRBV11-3	TGTGCCAGCTCCCCGGGAACCTACGAGCAGTACTTC	CASSPGTYEQYF
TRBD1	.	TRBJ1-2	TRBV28	TGTGCCAGCAGTTCTGGGACAGGGCCTAACTATGGCTACACCTTC	CASSSGTGPNYGYTF
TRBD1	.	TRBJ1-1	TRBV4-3	TGCGCCAGCAGCCCGGGACAGCTTATTTTGAACACTGAAGCTTTCTTT	CASSPGQLILNTEAFF
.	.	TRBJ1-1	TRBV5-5	TGTGCCAGCAGCCAATCTGGCCTAGAGGAGGACACTGAAGCTTTCTTT	CASSQSGLEEDTEAFF
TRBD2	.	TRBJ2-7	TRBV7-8	TGTGCCAGCACCCAAAGTCGGGTAGCGGGACCCTACGAGCAGTACTTC	CASTQSRVAGPYEQYF
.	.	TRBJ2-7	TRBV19	TGTGCCAGTAGTATAGTTCCCTCTAACACCTACGAGCAGTACTTC	CASSIVPSNTYEQYF
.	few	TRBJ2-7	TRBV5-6	TGTGCCAGCAGTCTTGAAATTAGCGAGCAGTACTTC	CASSLEISEQYF
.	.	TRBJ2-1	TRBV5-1	TGCGCCAGCAGCTTTGACGGGATCTCGAATGAGCAGTTCTTC	CASSFDGISNEQFF
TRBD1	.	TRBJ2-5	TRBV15	TGTGCCACCAGCAGTAAACGGGGACAGGGGGCTGCGGAAGAGACCCAGTACTTC	CATSSKRGQGAAEETQYF
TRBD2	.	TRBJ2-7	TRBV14	TGTGCCAGCAGCCTAAGGGCTAGCGGGATAAGGTACGAGCAGTACTTC	CASSLRASGIRYEQYF
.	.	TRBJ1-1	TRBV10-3	TGTGCCATCAGTGGTAGGAACACTGAAGCTTTCTTT	CAISGRNTEAFF
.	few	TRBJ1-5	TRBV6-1	TGTGCCAGCAACCCGACCGGGGAGAGCAATCAGCCCCAGCATTTT	CASNPTGESNQPQHF
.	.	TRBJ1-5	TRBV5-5	TGTGCCAGCAGCTTGGCCCCAGGAGACAATCAGCCCCAGCATTTT	CASSLAPGDNQPQHF
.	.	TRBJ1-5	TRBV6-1	TGTGCCAGCAGTGAAGGGGGAGGGCCCCAGCATTTT	CASSEGGGPQHF
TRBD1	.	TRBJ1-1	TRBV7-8	TGTGCCAGCAGCCTCGGGGTGGACAGGAGGTCCGGCACTGAAGCTTTCTTT	CASSLGVDRRSGTEAFF
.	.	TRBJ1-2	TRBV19	TGTGCCAGTAGTGAACAGGGTGAGGGTGGCTACACCTTC	CASSEQGEGGYTF
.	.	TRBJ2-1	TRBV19	TGTGCCAGTAGTATATCCCGGCGGGGCTATGAGCAGTTCTTC	CASSISRRGYEQFF
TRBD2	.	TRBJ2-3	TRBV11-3	TGTGCCAGCAGCTTAGCCCAGGGGTTAACAACTAGCGGGAGCGGAGATACGCAGTATTTT	CASSLAQGLTTSGSGDTQYF
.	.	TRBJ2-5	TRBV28	TGTGCCAGCAGTTTGGTCCAGACTGGGGACCAGTACTTC	CASSLVQTGDQYF
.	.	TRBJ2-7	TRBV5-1	TGCGCCAGCAGCCCAGGGACCACCTACGAGCAGTACTTC	CASSPGTTYEQYF
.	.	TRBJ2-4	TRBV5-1	TGCGCCAGCAGCTTCAGGTGGGGCGGCGAAAACATTCAGTACTTC	CASSFRWGGENIQYF
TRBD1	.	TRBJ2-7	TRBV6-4	TGTGCCAGCACCCATGGGACAGGAGGTCACCACGAGCAGTACTTC	CASTHGTGGHHEQYF
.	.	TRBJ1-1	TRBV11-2	TGTGCCAGCAGCGGGGCGGCGGGGGGGAAAGCTTTCTTT	CASSGAAGGKAFF
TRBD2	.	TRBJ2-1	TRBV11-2	TGTGCCAGCAGCTTAGCTTTCAGACTAGCGGGAGGTGAGCAGTTCTTC	CASSLAFRLAGGEQFF
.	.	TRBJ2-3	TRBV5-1	TGCGCCAGCAGCTTTGGTGGAAAGAATCTGCTTCGAGGAGATACGCAGTATTTT	CASSFGGKNLLRGDTQYF
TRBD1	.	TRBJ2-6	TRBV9	TGTGCCAGCAGCGACGGACAGGGGGCGTCTGGGGCCAACGTCCTGACTTTC	CASSDGQGASGANVLTF
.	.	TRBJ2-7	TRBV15	TGTGCCACCAGCAGAGACCAATACGGCCAGGGATTCAACGAGCAGTACTTC	CATSRDQYGQGFNEQYF
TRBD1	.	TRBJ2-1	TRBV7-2	TGTGCCAGCAGCCCGGGACAGGGATTTGTCAATGAGCAGTTCTTC	CASSPGQGFVNEQFF
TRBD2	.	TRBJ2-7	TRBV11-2	TGTGCCAGCAGCTTTGTGGGCAGTGGACTAGGAGGAGAGCAGTACTTC	CASSFVGSGLGGEQYF
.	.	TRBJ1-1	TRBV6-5	TGTGCCAGCAGTTACCTACAGGGCAGGGCAACTGAAGCTTTCTTT	CASSYLQGRATEAFF
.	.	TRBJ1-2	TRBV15	TGTGCCACCAGCGATGAAACGAACTATGGCTACACCTTC	CATSDETNYGYTF
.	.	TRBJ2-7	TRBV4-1	TGCGCCAGCAGCCAACCGACACGAACCTACGAGCAGTACTTC	CASSQPTRTYEQYF
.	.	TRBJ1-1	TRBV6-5	TGTGCCAGCAGTTACTCTCGGTTTAGTGGGGCTTTCTTT	CASSYSRFSGAFF
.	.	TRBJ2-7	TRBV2	TGTGCCAGCAGGGACTGGCACTCCTACGAGCAGTACTTC	CASRDWHSYEQYF
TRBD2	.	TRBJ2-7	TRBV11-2	TGTGCCAGCAGCTCCCTTAAGACTAGCGGAGCCCATCAATACGAGCAGTACTTC	CASSSLKTSGAHQYEQYF
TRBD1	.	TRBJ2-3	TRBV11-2	TGTGCCAGCAGCTCGGGGACAGGGGTCGGCACAGATACGCAGTATTTT	CASSSGTGVGTDTQYF
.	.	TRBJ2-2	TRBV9	TGTGCCAGCAGCCCCCCCAACACCGGGGAGCTGTTTTTT	CASSPPNTGELFF
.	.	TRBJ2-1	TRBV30	TGTGCCTGGAGTGTAAGGTGGGGCGGTGAGCAGTTCTTC	CAWSVRWGGEQFF
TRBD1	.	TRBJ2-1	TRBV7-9	TGTGCCAGCAGCTTAGGGGACAGGTTCCTTTACAATGAGCAGTTCTTC	CASSLGDRFLYNEQFF
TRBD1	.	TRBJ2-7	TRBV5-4	TGTGCCAGCAGCTACGAGACAGGGATTCCGTACGAGCAGTACTTC	CASSYETGIPYEQYF
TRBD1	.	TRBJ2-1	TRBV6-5	TGTGCCAGCAGTTACTCAACAGGGGGCGTTGAGCAGTTCTTC	CASSYSTGGVEQFF
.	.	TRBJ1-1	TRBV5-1	TGCGCCAGCAGCTTTGACTTAGGGGGTAACACTGAAGCTTTCTTT	CASSFDLGGNTEAFF
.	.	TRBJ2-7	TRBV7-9	TGTGCCAGCAGCCCGTCAACCTACGAGCAGTACTTC	CASSPSTYEQYF
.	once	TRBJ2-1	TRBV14	TGTGCCAGCAGCATGTTCGTGGCAGACTACAATGAGCAGTTCTTC	CASSMFVADYNEQFF
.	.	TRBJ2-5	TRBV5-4	TGTGCCAGCAGCCTGAGGGGGTGGGGCGAGACCCAGTACTTC	CASSLRGWGETQYF
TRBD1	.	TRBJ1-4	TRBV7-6	TGTGCCAGCAGCCGGACAGGGAGCGATGAAAAACTGTTTTTT	CASSRTGSDEKLFF
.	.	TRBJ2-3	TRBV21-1	TGTGCCAGCAGTACCGACAGCACAGATACGCAGTATTTT	CASSTDSTDTQYF
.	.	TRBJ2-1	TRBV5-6	TGTGCCAGCAGCTTATCCGGCAGGATTTACAATGAGCAGTTCTTC	CASSLSGRIYNEQFF
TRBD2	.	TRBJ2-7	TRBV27	TGTGCCAGCAGTAGGCGGGAGCGGTACGAGCAGTACTTC	CASSRRERYEQYF
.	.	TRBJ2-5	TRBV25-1	TGTGCCAGCAGTGAATGGGAGCAGGGAATACAGGAGACCCAGTACTTC	CASSEWEQGIQETQYF
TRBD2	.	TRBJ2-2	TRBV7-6	TGTGCCAGCAGCTTGACTAGCGGGAGAGGAACCGGGGAGCTGTTTTTT	CASSLTSGRGTGELFF
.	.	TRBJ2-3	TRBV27	TGTGCCAGCACAAGGGACTTCCTTACAGATACGCAGTATTTT	CASTRDFLTDTQYF
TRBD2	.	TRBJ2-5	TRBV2	TGTGCCAGCAGGGGACTAGCGGGAGAGGAGACCCAGTACTTC	CASRGLAGEETQYF
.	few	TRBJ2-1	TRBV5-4	TGTGCCAGCAGCCCGTTGCCGGGTGAACGAGGTGAGCAGTTCTTC	CASSPLPGERGEQFF
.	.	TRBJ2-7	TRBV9	TGTGCCAGCAGCGAGGGGGCGGGAGGCTACGAGCAGTACTTC	CASSEGAGGYEQYF
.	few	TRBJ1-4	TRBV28	TGTGCCAGCAGTTCAGACGTGGGAAGGACAGCAGTCGCGATTGGAGAACTGTTTTTT	CASSSDVGRTAVAIGELFF